The entry below describes one TCR beta chain. There is no known antigen for this receptor. Base quality data are lacking; no much larger clone is found one base away. This entry is derived from a study of cytomegalovirus exposure and HLA in healthy donors (dated 2017 in TCRdb). Some background on the complete study: In an earlier analysis of 587 of the donors, around 300 Gb of sequence data and roughly 100 million unique TCR beta sequences from 180 million or so T cells were reported. Rather than drawing on any new phenotypic data, the later analysis identified candidate immune exposures from TCR beta sequences and the way those sequences occurred across donors. Along with the approximately 700-subject first cohort, a separate validation cohort of around 110 different subjects was used. Every discovery cohort repertoire had been produced on one sequencing platform. Among 300 to 500 genotyped donors of the cohort, an average of roughly 230,000 unique TCR beta nucleotide sequences was sequenced per donor, of which about 18% were non-productive. A later analysis re-examined previously published TCR beta repertoires from just over 650 donors and added high-resolution HLA genotyping to investigate patterns of TCR occurrence. Donor age, sex, ethnicity and CMV serostatus were compiled alongside the repertoire data. The study aimed to test whether cataloging public T cell receptors could reveal signatures of past pathogen exposure. Class I and class II HLA loci were covered by the typing at four-digit resolution. Of the approximately 400 genotyped donors, 65% to 90% were placed in the genetic ancestry cluster associated with self-reported Caucasian donors. Typing coverage varied by locus: roughly 629-640 donors for A, B, C, DRB1 and DQB1; roughly 520 for DQA1; more than 600 for DPA1; 450 to 480 for DPB1. Four or five DR-DQ haplotypes were handled as single units for association and clustering, since linkage in the cohort was strong. An early release that covered some 630 HLA-typed donors contained approximately 300 gigabases of sequencing data and tens of millions of unique TCR sequences. The study profiled the T cell repertoires of fewer than 850 subjects by immunosequencing and related them to cytomegalovirus serostatus. A later genetic analysis took genome-wide SNP genotypes for about three fifths of the 666 donors and used that subset as a discovery cohort. To predict cytomegalovirus infection status, the study combined high-throughput TCR immunosequencing, statistical association of individual TCRs with disease status, and machine learning. To decide whether each TCR beta V gene segment behaved as functional or pseudogenic, an earlier analysis of approximately 620 of the donors relied on high-throughput TCR beta sequencing.

Libraries were built with the immunoSEQ multiplex PCR assay. For the multiplex PCR, a mixture combining 60 forward primers for TCR Vbeta segments and 13 reverse primers for TCR Jbeta segments was used. The CDR3 region of rearranged TCR beta genes was amplified from genomic DNA with a multiplex PCR assay. The Illumina HiSeq System was used to sequence the amplified TCR beta libraries as 87-base-pair reads. The original methods were these. A later analysis tallied 80 million to 95 million unique TCR beta chains across the 650 to 750 repertoires, and some 12 million of those chains were shared by two or more donors. A nearest-neighbor algorithm error-corrected the raw reads and collapsed the reads into unique sequences, merging closely related sequences to remove PCR and sequencing errors. CDR3 sequences were aligned to IMGT reference sequences to assign V, D and J gene segments. Each retained sequence needed at least a six-nucleotide match to both a V gene segment and a J gene segment. Rearrangements were called productive when the CDR3 lacked stop codons and stayed in frame with V and J; all others were non-productive. Following IMGT convention, CDR3 was defined as the stretch from the second conserved V-encoded cysteine up to the conserved J-encoded phenylalanine. The earlier analysis of 500 to 600 of the donors excluded sequences that lacked an unambiguous match to a single V gene segment. In an earlier analysis of approximately 500 of the donors, a V segment was called functional when productive rearrangements were above 56.7%, and segregating when the standard deviation between donors exceeded 5%. A statistical classification framework was built to diagnose cytomegalovirus status from the catalog of TCR beta chain sequences. In a later analysis, TCR nucleotide sequences were compared against IMGT/GENE-DB human TR gene sequences so that V and J genes could be assigned. The TCRdist pipeline was used in a later analysis to assign CDR3 sequences and most-parsimonious VDJ recombination scenarios. In a later analysis, each TCR beta chain was defined by its CDR3 amino acid sequence together with its V-gene family, and reads lacking a unique V-gene family were excluded. To address suspected cross-contamination and a sequencing artifact, a later analysis removed roughly 580 highly shared, low-generation-probability nucleotide sequences. In a later analysis, a clonal expansion index was calculated for each public chain from normalized within-repertoire ranks of inferred template counts. In a later analysis, generation probabilities were computed using a VDJ recombination model fitted to out-of-frame rearrangements, and the results were checked against IGoR. In a later analysis, TCR-TCR, TCR-HLA and TCR-CMV co-occurrence was scored with hypergeometric tests, and a repertoire-size bias correction was applied to TCR pairs. A later analysis estimated false discovery rates by permuting HLA or CMV assignments 20 times. In a later analysis, co-occurring TCRs were grouped using DBSCAN, with TCRdist sequence similarity added in when clustering inside HLA-allele-positive subsets. For co-occurrence clustering, repertoires with fewer than 30,000 or more than 120,000 public chains were excluded, along with four or five repertoires with anomalous nucleotide sharing. TCRdb limited this immuneACCESS table to in-frame rearrangements with V and J called. A share of clones is missing; checked studies link under half to unresolved V genes, and the rest is unexplained. Clone size and V and J calls were adopted from that table, with D and trimming inferred from the DNA. The sample has 80,000 to 100,000 clones on record, 55% to 75% of them singletons. Roughly 2.5% of the sample belongs to the ten largest clones.

Study-wide conclusions, independent of this receptor: Some IMGT-functional V segments, including TRBV6-2 and TRBV6-3, could not be told apart with the 87-base-pair reads, so those segments were excluded. In a later analysis, HLA-associated TCR beta chains showed more clonal expansion and lower generation probabilities than non-associated chains that were equally common. According to a later analysis, parvovirus B19, influenza, CMV and Epstein-Barr virus appeared linked to several top co-occurrence clusters. When HLA alleles, especially DR and DQ, strongly co-occurred, attributing TCR associations to individual alleles was difficult. Specific HLA alleles were associated with 16,951 TCR beta sequences at a false discovery rate of 0.05 in a later analysis. Correlated functional status among segregating V segments might be attributable to linkage disequilibrium, but an unknown experimental factor could not be ruled out. Because some donors lacked HLA typing at each locus, the association tests relied only on the typed subset. Because counts were too low, roughly 18 rarely observed V segments, including chromosome 9 orphons, were left out of the earlier analysis of 587 of the donors. Three of the identified cytomegalovirus-associated TCR beta chains were confirmed in vitro to be specific for cytomegalovirus antigens. In the study, 150 to 200 TCR beta chains were listed as associated with cytomegalovirus. Cytomegalovirus status was reported to be diagnosed by the classifier with high specificity and sensitivity in both the original and validation cohorts. While some public TCRs were present in many individuals, most TCR sequences turned up only very rarely across donors. A later genetic analysis reported fewer N-insertions in productive TCRs among donors in an Asian-associated ancestry cluster than the roughly 620-donor mean. Roughly uniform sequencing depth across donors was assumed in presence/absence analyses, although this assumption may not hold. According to a later analysis, TCR association rates differed among HLA loci, with DRB1 alleles showing the most associated TCRs and HLA-C alleles showing the fewest. In this cohort, only TCR beta chains were sequenced, and detectable features were limited by the absence of alpha or paired-chain data. The only immune exposure information available for the cohort was CMV serostatus. A further reported finding was that TCR beta sequences accurately predicted the HLA-A and HLA-B alleles for most subjects in the first cohort. Broadly in line with IMGT annotations, most TCR beta V segments showed up in productive rearrangements about 90% or about 30% of the time in an earlier analysis of roughly 590 of the donors. It was suggested by the authors that the approach could potentially be generalized to other disease states and immunological phenotypes. V-gene and J-gene trimming of TCR beta chains was associated with a missense DCLRE1C variant in a later genetic analysis, and the association was replicated in an independent cohort. Most CMV-associated TCR beta chains appeared to be HLA-restricted in a later analysis, and the HLA associations seemed to be driven largely by CMV exposure. The sequencing pipeline was judged likely to have produced a cluster of highly shared sequence variants as a technical artifact.

Germline trimming amounts to 2 bases on V and 2 bases on J, with 8 as the count of junction bases outside the gene matches. The CDR3, from cysteine to phenylalanine, totals 17 residues. This entry keeps only the CDR3 DNA: 51 bases, framed from base 1. The germline V gene encodes CDR1 KGHSH and CDR2 LQKENI. The cohort comprised some 730 healthy bone marrow donors. All cohort members were sampled while nominally healthy, although unrecorded immune exposures were likely present. The donor tested CMV seronegative and was one of the 352 seronegative cohort members. Each donor provided a peripheral blood sample, and peripheral blood mononuclear cells were used for TCR beta sequencing. The Qiagen DNeasy Blood Extraction Kit was used to extract genomic DNA from the blood cell samples.

Here the chain combines TRBV18 and TRBJ2-1; 8 bases in the junction line up with TRBD2. Sequenced material: PBMCs. This TCR was sampled from a man aged 50 or older in good health and CMV-seronegative. The nucleotides are TGTGCCAGCTCACCAGGGGCCATTAGCGGGACCTACAATGAGCAGTTCTTC. Its product reads: CASSPGAISGTYNEQFF.